This T cell receptor (beta chain) was retrieved from a study of T cell responses to AZD1222 COVID-19 vaccine. The length of the CDR3 is 14 residues. The V end was cut by 3 bases, the J end by 5 bases, with 12 bases between. Germline CDR1 and CDR2: KGHDR and SFDVKD. Study-level points and caveats: Donors, mostly white British, included more females; clonal diversity was possibly underestimated.

On this clone itself: Its antigen is currently unknown.

Here immunoSEQ multiplex PCR was the method, and the copy in TCRdb shows in-frame clones only, minus some. The data show 140,000 to 150,000 clones, with over 75% seen just once and around 1.6% held by the top ten. The rearrangement uses TRBV24-1 and TRBJ2-5; possibly TRBD1 for D (5 bases). The source material was peripheral blood, sampled on day 0 of AZD1222 vaccination. This TCR derives from an adult in good health. CDR3 sequence reads: CATSDPGFGETQYF. CDR3 coding DNA: TGTGCCACCAGTGATCCAGGGTTCGGGGAGACCCAGTACTTC.